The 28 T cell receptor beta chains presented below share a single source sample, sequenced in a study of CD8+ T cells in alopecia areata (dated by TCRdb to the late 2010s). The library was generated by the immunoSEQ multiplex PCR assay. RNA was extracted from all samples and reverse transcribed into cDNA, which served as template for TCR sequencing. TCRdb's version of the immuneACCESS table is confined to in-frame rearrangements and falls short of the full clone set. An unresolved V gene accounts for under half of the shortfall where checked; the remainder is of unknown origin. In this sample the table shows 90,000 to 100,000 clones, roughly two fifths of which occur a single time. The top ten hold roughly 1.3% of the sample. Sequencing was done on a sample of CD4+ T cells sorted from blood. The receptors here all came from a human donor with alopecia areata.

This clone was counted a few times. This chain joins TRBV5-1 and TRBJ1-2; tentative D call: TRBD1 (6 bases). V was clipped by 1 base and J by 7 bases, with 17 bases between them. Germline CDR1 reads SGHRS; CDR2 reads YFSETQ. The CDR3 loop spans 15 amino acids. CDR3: CASSLSGQTLFGYTF. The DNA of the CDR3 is TGCGCCAGCAGCTTGAGCGGACAGACCCTCTTTGGCTACACCTTC.

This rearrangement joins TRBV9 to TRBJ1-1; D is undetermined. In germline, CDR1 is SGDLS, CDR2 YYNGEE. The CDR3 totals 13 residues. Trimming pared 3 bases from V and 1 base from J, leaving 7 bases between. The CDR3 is CASSARQNTEAFF. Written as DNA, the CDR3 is TGTGCCAGCAGCGCAAGACAGAACACTGAAGCTTTCTTT.

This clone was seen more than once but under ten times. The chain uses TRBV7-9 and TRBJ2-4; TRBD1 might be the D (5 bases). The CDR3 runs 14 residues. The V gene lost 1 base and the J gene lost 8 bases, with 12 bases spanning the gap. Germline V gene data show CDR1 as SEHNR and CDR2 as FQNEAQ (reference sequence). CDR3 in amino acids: CASSLELGLDIQYF. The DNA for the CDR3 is TGTGCCAGCAGCTTAGAGCTGGGGCTGGACATTCAGTACTTC.

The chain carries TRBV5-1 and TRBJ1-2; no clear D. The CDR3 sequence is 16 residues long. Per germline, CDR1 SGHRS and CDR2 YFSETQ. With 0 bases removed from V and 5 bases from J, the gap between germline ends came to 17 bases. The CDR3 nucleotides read TGCGCCAGCAGCTTGGAGTTTAGCCTCCTACTTTATGGCTACACCTTC. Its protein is CASSLEFSLLLYGYTF. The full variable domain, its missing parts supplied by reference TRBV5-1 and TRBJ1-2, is KAGVTQTPRYLIKTRGQQVTLSCSPISGHRSVSWYQQTPGQGLQFLFEYFSETQRNKGNFPGRFSGRQFSNSRSEMNVSTLELGDSALYLCASSLEFSLLLYGYTFGSGTRLTVV.

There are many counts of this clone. The CDR3 protein is CASSIATGTDYGYTF. Written as DNA, the CDR3 is TGTGCCAGTAGTATAGCTACGGGGACGGACTATGGCTACACCTTC. The chain combines TRBV19 with TRBJ1-2; D is possibly TRBD1 (5 bases). Germline-derived CDR1 and CDR2 are LNHDA and SQIVND (reference sequence). The CDR3 sequence is 15 residues long. With 1 base removed from V and 3 bases from J, the gap between germline ends came to 12 bases.

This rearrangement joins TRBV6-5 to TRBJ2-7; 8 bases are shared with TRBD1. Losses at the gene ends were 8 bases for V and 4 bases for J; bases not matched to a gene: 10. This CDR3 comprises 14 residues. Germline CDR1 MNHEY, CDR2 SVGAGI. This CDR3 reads CASFSGTGPYEQYF. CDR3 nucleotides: TGTGCCAGCTTCTCCGGGACAGGTCCGTACGAGCAGTACTTC.

CDR3 bases: TGCGCCAGCAGCCAAGGGGGACTAGAGGGTCCTTACGAGCAGTACTTC. This encodes CASSQGGLEGPYEQYF. The chain uses TRBV4-1 and TRBJ2-7; 8 bases map to TRBD2. The V segment lost 1 base and the J segment 4 bases; nucleotides outside the gene matches: 9. The germline CDR1 and CDR2 sequences are MGHRA and YSYEKL. The length of the CDR3 is 16 residues.

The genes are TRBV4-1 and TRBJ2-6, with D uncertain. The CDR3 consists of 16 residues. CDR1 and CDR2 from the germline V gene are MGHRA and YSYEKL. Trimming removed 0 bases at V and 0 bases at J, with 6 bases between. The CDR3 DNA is TGCGCCAGCAGCCAAGATCCAAACTCTGGGGCCAACGTCCTGACTTTC. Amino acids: CASSQDPNSGANVLTF.

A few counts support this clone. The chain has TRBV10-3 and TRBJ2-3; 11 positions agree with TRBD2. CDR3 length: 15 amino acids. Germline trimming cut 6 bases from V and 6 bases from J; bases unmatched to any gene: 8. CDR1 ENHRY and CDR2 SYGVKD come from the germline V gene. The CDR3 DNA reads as TGTGCCATCAGGAATAGCGGGGGGGCCACCGATACGCAGTATTTT. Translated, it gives CAIRNSGGATDTQYF.

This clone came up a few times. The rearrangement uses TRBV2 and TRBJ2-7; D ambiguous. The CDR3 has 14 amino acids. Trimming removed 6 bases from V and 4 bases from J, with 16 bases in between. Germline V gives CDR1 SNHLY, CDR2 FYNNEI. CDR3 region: CASRATDVSYEQYF. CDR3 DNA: TGTGCCAGCAGAGCCACGGACGTGTCTTACGAGCAGTACTTC.

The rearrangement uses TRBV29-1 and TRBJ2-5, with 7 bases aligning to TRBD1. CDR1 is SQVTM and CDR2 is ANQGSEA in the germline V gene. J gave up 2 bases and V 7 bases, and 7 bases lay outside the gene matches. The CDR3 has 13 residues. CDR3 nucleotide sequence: TGCAGCGCGCAGGGACAGCTACAAGAGACCCAGTACTTC. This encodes CSAQGQLQETQYF.

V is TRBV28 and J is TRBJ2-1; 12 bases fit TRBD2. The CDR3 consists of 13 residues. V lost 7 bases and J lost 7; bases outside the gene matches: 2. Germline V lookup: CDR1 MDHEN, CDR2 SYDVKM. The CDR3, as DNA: TGTGCCAGCATCGGACTAGCGGGAAATGAGCAGTTCTTC. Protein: CASIGLAGNEQFF.

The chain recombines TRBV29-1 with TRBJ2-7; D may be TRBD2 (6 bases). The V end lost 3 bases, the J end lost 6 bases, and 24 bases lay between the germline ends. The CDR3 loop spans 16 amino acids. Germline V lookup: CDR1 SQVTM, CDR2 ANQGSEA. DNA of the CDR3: TGCAGCGTTGAGGATACAACCGGGACGGACTACTCCGAGCAGTACTTC. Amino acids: CSVEDTTGTDYSEQYF.

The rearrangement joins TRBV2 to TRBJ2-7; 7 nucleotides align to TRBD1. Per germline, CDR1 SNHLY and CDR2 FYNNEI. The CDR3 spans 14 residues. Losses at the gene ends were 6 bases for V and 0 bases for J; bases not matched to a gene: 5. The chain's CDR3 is CASSIRQGSYEQYF. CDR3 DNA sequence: TGTGCCAGCAGCATAAGACAGGGCTCCTACGAGCAGTACTTC.

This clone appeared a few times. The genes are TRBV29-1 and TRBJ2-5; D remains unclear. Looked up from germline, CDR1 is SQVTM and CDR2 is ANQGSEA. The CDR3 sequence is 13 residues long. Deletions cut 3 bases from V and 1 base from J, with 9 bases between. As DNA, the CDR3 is TGCAGCGTTGATAAGCGTGCCCAAGAGACCCAGTACTTC. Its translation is CSVDKRAQETQYF.

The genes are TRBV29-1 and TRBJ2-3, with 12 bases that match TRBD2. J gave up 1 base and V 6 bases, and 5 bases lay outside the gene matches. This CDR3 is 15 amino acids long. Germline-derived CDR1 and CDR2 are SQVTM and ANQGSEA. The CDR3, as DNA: TGCAGCGTCGGAGGACTAGCGGGACGCACAGATACGCAGTATTTT. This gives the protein CSVGGLAGRTDTQYF.

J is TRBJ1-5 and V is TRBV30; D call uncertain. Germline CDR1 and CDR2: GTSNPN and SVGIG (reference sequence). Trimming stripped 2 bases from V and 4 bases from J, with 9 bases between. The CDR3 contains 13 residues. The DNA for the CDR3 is TGTGCCTGGAGTCCCCAGACGAATCAGCCCCAGCATTTT. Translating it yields CAWSPQTNQPQHF.

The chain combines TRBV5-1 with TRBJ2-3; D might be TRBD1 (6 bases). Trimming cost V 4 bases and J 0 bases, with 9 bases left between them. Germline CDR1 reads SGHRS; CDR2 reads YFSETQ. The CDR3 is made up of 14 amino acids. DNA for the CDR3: TGCGCCAGCAGCCCGGGGACAAGCACAGATACGCAGTATTTT. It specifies CASSPGTSTDTQYF.

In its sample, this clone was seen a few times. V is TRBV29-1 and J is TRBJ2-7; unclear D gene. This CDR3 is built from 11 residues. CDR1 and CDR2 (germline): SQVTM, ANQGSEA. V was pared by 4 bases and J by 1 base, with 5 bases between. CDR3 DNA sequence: TGCAGCGTTGTTTTATCCTACGAGCAGTACTTC. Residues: CSVVLSYEQYF.

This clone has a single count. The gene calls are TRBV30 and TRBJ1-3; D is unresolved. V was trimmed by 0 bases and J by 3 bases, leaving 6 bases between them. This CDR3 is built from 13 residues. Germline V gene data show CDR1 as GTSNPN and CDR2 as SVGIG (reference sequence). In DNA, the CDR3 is TGTGCCTGGAGTGTGGGGAATGGAAACACCATATATTTT. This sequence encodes CAWSVGNGNTIYF.

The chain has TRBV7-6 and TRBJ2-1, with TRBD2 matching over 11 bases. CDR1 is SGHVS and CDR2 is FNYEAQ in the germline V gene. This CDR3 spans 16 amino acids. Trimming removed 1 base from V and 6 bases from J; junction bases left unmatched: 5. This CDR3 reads CASSLVVAGGVNEQFF. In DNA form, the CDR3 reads TGTGCCAGCAGCTTAGTCGTAGCGGGAGGGGTCAATGAGCAGTTCTTC.

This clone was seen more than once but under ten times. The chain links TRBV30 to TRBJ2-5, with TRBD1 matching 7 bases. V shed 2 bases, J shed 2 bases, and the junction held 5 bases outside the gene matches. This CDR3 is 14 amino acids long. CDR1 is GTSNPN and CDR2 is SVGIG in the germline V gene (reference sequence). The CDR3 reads CAWSLQGIQETQYF. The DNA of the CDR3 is TGTGCCTGGAGTCTACAGGGGATTCAAGAGACCCAGTACTTC. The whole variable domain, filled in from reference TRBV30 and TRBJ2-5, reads SQTIHQWPATLVQPVGSPLSLECTVEGTSNPNLYWYRQAAGRGLQLLFYSVGIGQISSEVPQNLSASRPQDRQFILSSKKLLLSDSGFYLCAWSLQGIQETQYFGPGTRLLVL.

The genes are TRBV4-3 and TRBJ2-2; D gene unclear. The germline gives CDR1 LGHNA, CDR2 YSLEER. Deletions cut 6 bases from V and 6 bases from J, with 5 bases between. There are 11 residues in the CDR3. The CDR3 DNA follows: TGCGCCAGCAGGGTCCCCGGGGAGCTGTTTTTT. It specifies CASRVPGELFF.

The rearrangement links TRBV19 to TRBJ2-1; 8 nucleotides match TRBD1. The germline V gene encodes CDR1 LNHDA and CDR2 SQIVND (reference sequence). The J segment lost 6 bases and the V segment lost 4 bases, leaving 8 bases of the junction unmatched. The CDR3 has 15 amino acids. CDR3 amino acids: CASSTRQGSRNEQFF. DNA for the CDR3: TGTGCCAGTAGTACCCGACAGGGGTCTCGCAATGAGCAGTTCTTC.

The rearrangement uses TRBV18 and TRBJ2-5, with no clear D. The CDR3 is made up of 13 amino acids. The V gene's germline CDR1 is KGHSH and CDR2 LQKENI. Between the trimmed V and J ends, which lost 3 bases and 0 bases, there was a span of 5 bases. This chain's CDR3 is CASSPTHQETQYF. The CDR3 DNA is TGTGCCAGCTCACCGACGCACCAAGAGACCCAGTACTTC.

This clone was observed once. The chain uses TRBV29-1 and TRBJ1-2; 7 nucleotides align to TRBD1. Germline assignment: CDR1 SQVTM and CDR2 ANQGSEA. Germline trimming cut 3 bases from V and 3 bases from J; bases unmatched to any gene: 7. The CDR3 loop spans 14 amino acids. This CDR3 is CSVEGKGAYYGYTF. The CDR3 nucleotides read TGCAGCGTTGAGGGCAAGGGGGCCTACTATGGCTACACCTTC.

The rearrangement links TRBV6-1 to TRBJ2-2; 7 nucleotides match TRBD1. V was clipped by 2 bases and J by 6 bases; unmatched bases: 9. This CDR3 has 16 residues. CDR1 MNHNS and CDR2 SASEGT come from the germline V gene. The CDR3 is CASSEISRQGAGELFF. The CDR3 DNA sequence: TGTGCCAGCAGTGAAATCTCGCGACAGGGCGCCGGGGAGCTGTTTTTT.

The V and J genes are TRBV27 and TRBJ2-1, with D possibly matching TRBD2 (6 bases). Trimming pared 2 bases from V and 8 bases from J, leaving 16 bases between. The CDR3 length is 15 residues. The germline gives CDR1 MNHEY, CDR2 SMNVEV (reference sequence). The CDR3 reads CASSLAGLAVDEQFF. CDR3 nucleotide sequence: TGTGCCAGCAGTTTAGCGGGACTGGCGGTCGATGAGCAGTTCTTC.